The 19 T cell receptor beta chains listed next were all sequenced from one sample in a study of cytomegalovirus exposure and HLA in healthy donors. Clones were sequenced by immunoSEQ multiplex PCR, and TCRdb holds only the in-frame ones, with some missing. The sample shows about 65,000 clones, around 92% of them seen only once. Material: PBMCs. These receptor sequences come from a woman younger than 35 in good health and CMV-seronegative.

The chain employs TRBV19 and TRBJ2-1, with 10 bases fitting TRBD2. The CDR3 consists of 17 residues. In germline, CDR1 is LNHDA, CDR2 SQIVND (reference sequence). The V and J ends lost 3 bases and 3 bases, in that order; junction bases with no gene match: 8. As DNA, the CDR3 is TGTGCCAGTAGTATCAAGTCTAGCGGGAGCTTCTACAATGAGCAGTTCTTC. This sequence encodes CASSIKSSGSFYNEQFF.

J is TRBJ2-1 and V is TRBV11-1; TRBD2 matches 10 bases. This CDR3 has 15 residues. CDR1 SGHAT and CDR2 FQDESV come from the germline V gene (reference sequence). V trimming: 5 bases; J trimming: 4 bases; junction bases outside the gene matches: 5. CDR3 nucleotides: TGTGCCAGCAGCCCCGGGACTAGCGAGTACAATGAGCAGTTCTTC. Translating gives CASSPGTSEYNEQFF.

The chain links TRBV10-3 to TRBJ1-2, with 8 bases identical to TRBD1. This CDR3 spans 14 amino acids. CDR1 ENHRY and CDR2 SYGVKD come from the germline V gene. V dropped 3 bases and J dropped 9; count of bases not matched to a gene: 9. CDR3 coding DNA: TGTGCCATCAGTGATCCTCTGGACAGGGCCAGCTACACCTTC. Translated, it gives CAISDPLDRASYTF.

The gene calls are TRBV6-1 and TRBJ1-2, with D tentatively TRBD1 (5 bases). Trimming cost V 2 bases and J 9 bases, with 19 bases left between them. The CDR3 runs 15 residues. Germline V CDR1 and CDR2: MNHNS, SASEGT. The CDR3 protein is CASSEIQGHKVSYTF. The CDR3 nucleotides are TGTGCCAGCAGTGAAATCCAGGGCCACAAAGTAAGCTACACCTTC.

The chain employs TRBV28 and TRBJ2-1; no clear D gene. Germline CDR1 MDHEN, CDR2 SYDVKM. V was pared by 6 bases and J by 8 bases, with 8 bases between. The CDR3 runs to 11 residues. The CDR3 region is CASSLVYEQFF. CDR3 DNA: TGTGCCAGCAGCCTTGTCTATGAGCAGTTCTTC. Supplemented by reference TRBV28 and TRBJ2-1, the full variable domain reads DVKVTQSSRYLVKRTGEKVFLECVQDMDHENMFWYRQDPGLGLRLIYFSYDVKMKEKGDIPEGYSVSREKKERFSLILESASTNQTSMYLCASSLVYEQFFGPGTRLTVL.

The V gene is TRBV19, the J gene TRBJ1-1, with TRBD1 as a possible D gene (6 bases). Germline CDR1 reads LNHDA; CDR2 reads SQIVND (reference sequence). The CDR3 totals 16 residues. V was trimmed by 3 bases and J by 6 bases, leaving 20 bases between them. CDR3 protein: CASSIKGGGGDAEAFF. DNA of the CDR3: TGTGCCAGTAGTATTAAGGGGGGAGGGGGAGACGCTGAAGCTTTCTTT.

The CDR3 reads CASSLPGPLPLREKLFF. For the CDR3, the DNA is TGTGCCAGCAGCCTCCCCGGCCCTTTACCACTGAGGGAAAAACTGTTTTTT. V usage is TRBV27 and J usage is TRBJ1-4, with unresolved D. V was shortened by 6 bases and J by 8 bases, with 25 bases between the two germline ends. CDR1 MNHEY and CDR2 SMNVEV come from the germline V gene (reference sequence). CDR3 size: 17 residues.

The V gene is TRBV11-3, the J gene TRBJ1-2, with a tentative D call TRBD1 (5 bases). V gave up 4 bases and J gave up 0 bases, with 15 bases separating them. CDR3 length: 16 residues. Germline V CDR1 and CDR2: SGHNT, YENEEA. The CDR3 bases are TGTGCCAGCAGCTCGAAGGGGTTATGGGCTAACTATGGCTACACCTTC. Protein sequence: CASSSKGLWANYGYTF.

The chain uses TRBV6-5 and TRBJ1-5, with a tentative D call TRBD1 (5 bases). The length of the CDR3 is 13 residues. The germline V gene encodes CDR1 MNHEY and CDR2 SVGAGI. Trimming cost V 6 bases and J 5 bases, with 11 bases left between them. The CDR3 nucleotides are TGTGCCAGCAGAATGGGGCAATATCAGCCCCAGCATTTT. Its translation is CASRMGQYQPQHF.

The chain employs TRBV27 and TRBJ2-1; tentative D call: TRBD2 (6 bases). V lost 4 bases and J lost 9, with 22 bases in between. CDR3 length equals 16 residues. The germline gives CDR1 MNHEY, CDR2 SMNVEV (reference sequence). The CDR3 here is CASSSNSQRFGGEQFF. Here the CDR3 DNA reads TGTGCCAGCAGTTCCAATAGCCAGAGGTTCGGGGGTGAGCAGTTCTTC.

V is TRBV5-8 and J is TRBJ2-7; 8 nucleotides line up with TRBD1. The CDR3 is 15 residues long. Germline CDR1 is SGHTS and CDR2 is YDEGEE. V dropped 2 bases and J dropped 1; count of bases not matched to a gene: 5. In nucleotides, the CDR3 is TGTGCCAGCAGCTTTGGACAGGGCCCTTCCTACGAGCAGTACTTC. This gives the protein CASSFGQGPSYEQYF.

The sample holds one count of this clone. The chain employs TRBV7-8 and TRBJ2-5; TRBD2 is a possible D gene (5 bases). The CDR3 spans 15 residues. V was clipped by 5 bases and J by 0 bases, with 13 bases between them. Germline lookup yields CDR1 SGHVS and CDR2 FQNEAQ. CDR3 bases: TGTGCCAGCAGCCCCCCCGGAGCGGACCAAGAGACCCAGTACTTC. Its protein product is CASSPPGADQETQYF. The full variable domain, in which reference TRBV7-8 and TRBJ2-5 provide the parts outside the CDR3, is GAGVSQSPRYKVAKRGQDVALRCDPISGHVSLFWYQQALGQGPEFLTYFQNEAQLDKSGLPSDRFFAERPEGSVSTLKIQRTQQEDSAVYLCASSPPGADQETQYFGPGTRLLVL.

This clone was recorded once. V is TRBV7-8 and J is TRBJ2-5; TRBD1 aligns across 7 bases. V lost 5 bases to trimming and J lost 2 bases; unmatched junction nucleotides: 5. This CDR3 has 14 residues. Germline CDR1 reads SGHVS; CDR2 reads FQNEAQ. The CDR3 coding sequence is TGTGCCAGCAGCCTCGGACAGGTACAAGAGACCCAGTACTTC. Protein product: CASSLGQVQETQYF. Supplemented by reference TRBV7-8 and TRBJ2-5, the full variable domain reads GAGVSQSPRYKVAKRGQDVALRCDPISGHVSLFWYQQALGQGPEFLTYFQNEAQLDKSGLPSDRFFAERPEGSVSTLKIQRTQQEDSAVYLCASSLGQVQETQYFGPGTRLLVL.

The sample holds one count of this clone. The CDR3 DNA is TGTGCCAGCGCGCTCCGAAGCACCGGGGAGCTGTTTTTT. Translation: CASALRSTGELFF. The chain employs TRBV7-8 and TRBJ2-2; D not certain. V lost 8 bases and J lost 4, with 11 bases in between. The CDR3 is made up of 13 amino acids. Per the germline V gene, CDR1 is SGHVS and CDR2 is FQNEAQ.

The gene calls are TRBV11-2 and TRBJ1-2; tentative D call: TRBD1 (5 bases). CDR3 length: 14 residues. V shed 4 bases and J shed 6 bases, with 15 bases lying between them. The germline gives CDR1 SGHAT, CDR2 FQNNGV. Here the CDR3 reads CASSYGGGTDGYTF. CDR3 coding DNA: TGTGCCAGCAGCTACGGGGGAGGGACGGATGGCTACACCTTC.

The V call is TRBV5-6, the J call TRBJ2-3; D is possibly TRBD1 (6 bases). This CDR3 is built from 15 residues. V lost 4 bases and J lost 0, with 12 bases in between. Germline V gives CDR1 SGHDT, CDR2 YYEEEE. The DNA of the CDR3 is TGTGCCAGCAGCCGGGCAGGGGTGAGCACAGATACGCAGTATTTT. It translates to CASSRAGVSTDTQYF.

The chain uses TRBV5-8 and TRBJ1-1; D is unclear. Germline CDR1 is SGHTS and CDR2 is YDEGEE. The ends were cut back, 5 bases at V and 1 base at J, with 3 bases in the middle. This CDR3 comprises 11 residues. The CDR3 DNA reads as TGTGCCAGCAGTCGGAACACTGAAGCTTTCTTT. It encodes CASSRNTEAFF.

The chain combines TRBV5-4 with TRBJ1-1, with 7 bases matching TRBD1. The V and J ends lost 4 bases and 3 bases, in that order; junction bases with no gene match: 6. The germline CDR1 and CDR2 sequences are SGHNT and YYREEE (reference sequence). The CDR3 runs to 14 residues. The CDR3 bases are TGTGCCAGCAGCCGAGTTCAGGGGGACACTGAAGCTTTCTTT. It translates to CASSRVQGDTEAFF. The whole variable domain, filled in from reference TRBV5-4 and TRBJ1-1, reads ETGVTQSPTHLIKTRGQQVTLRCSSQSGHNTVSWYQQALGQGPQFIFQYYREEENGRGNFPPRFSGLQFPNYSSELNVNALELDDSALYLCASSRVQGDTEAFFGQGTRLTVV.

In this sample, this clone turned up a few times. The V gene is TRBV18, the J gene TRBJ1-1; a possible D gene is TRBD1 (6 bases). The CDR3 loop spans 15 amino acids. Germline CDR1 reads KGHSH; CDR2 reads LQKENI. Trimming removed 0 bases from V and 1 base from J, with 9 bases in between. The CDR3 coding sequence is TGTGCCAGCTCACCACCGGACAGCGCGAACACTGAAGCTTTCTTT. It is translated as CASSPPDSANTEAFF.